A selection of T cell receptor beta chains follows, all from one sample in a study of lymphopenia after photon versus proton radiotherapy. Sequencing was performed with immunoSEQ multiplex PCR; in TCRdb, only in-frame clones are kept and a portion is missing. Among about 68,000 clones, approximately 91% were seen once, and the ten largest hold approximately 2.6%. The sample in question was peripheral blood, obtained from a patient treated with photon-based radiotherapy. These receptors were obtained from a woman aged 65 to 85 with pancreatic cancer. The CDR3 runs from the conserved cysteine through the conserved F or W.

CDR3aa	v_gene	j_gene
CASSPPPGLGSYEQYF	TRBV7-2	TRBJ2-7
CASSFSSYNQPQHF	TRBV28	TRBJ1-5
CASSLVREQFF	TRBV7-8	TRBJ2-1
CASSTGPQVDTQYF	TRBV19	TRBJ2-3
CASTDSNYEQYF	TRBV2	TRBJ2-7
CAWSAASGGNVRFF	TRBV30	TRBJ2-1
CASSLSGQGSSYNEQFF	TRBV5-4	TRBJ2-1
CASSPRNEQYF	TRBV6-6	TRBJ2-7
CASSQEGPGANVLTF	TRBV4-2	TRBJ2-6
CASSSRPSLQETQYF	TRBV7-9	TRBJ2-5
CASSLTGGTGELFF	TRBV28	TRBJ2-2
CASTGEQGFHGGEQFF	TRBV19	TRBJ2-1
CASSLLAGRYNEQFF	TRBV7-2	TRBJ2-1
CAWSANNSPLHF	TRBV30	TRBJ1-6
CASSQDIFSGNTIYF	TRBV4-3	TRBJ1-3
CASSRDSNEQFF	TRBV7-3	TRBJ2-1
CASSLRQLRSGANVLTF	TRBV28	TRBJ2-6
CASSLAGAGPGYTF	TRBV7-2	TRBJ1-2
CASSSEGGQAQPQHF	TRBV5-8	TRBJ1-5
CAIKQDLNTEAFF	TRBV10-3	TRBJ1-1
CASSLEIAGGAYEQYF	TRBV5-1	TRBJ2-7
CASSVAISALQETQYF	TRBV9	TRBJ2-5
CASSGQGSGDTEAFF	TRBV18	TRBJ1-1
CASSRDRGADEQFF	TRBV5-1	TRBJ2-1
CAISDGTGPGELFF	TRBV10-3	TRBJ2-2
CASIGRGNQPQHF	TRBV19	TRBJ1-5
CASSPRQALRDGYTF	TRBV4-1	TRBJ1-2
CASSPGQPNYGYTF	TRBV5-1	TRBJ1-2
CASRPGLAEEGWYF	TRBV7-2	TRBJ2-3
CASSQEWATGELFF	TRBV14	TRBJ2-2
CAWSTGTSGELFF	TRBV30	TRBJ2-2